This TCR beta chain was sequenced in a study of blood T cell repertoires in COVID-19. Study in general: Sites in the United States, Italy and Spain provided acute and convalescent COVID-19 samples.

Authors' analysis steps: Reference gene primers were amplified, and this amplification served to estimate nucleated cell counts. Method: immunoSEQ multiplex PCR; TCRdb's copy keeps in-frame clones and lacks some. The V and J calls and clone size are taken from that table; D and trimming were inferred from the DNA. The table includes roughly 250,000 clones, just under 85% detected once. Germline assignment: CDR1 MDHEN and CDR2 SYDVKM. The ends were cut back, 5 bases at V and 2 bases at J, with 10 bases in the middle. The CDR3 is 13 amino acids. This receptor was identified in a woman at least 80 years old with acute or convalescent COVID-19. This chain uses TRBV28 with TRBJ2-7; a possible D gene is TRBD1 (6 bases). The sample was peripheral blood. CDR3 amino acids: CASSPTGTYEQYF. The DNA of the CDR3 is TGTGCCAGCAGTCCCACAGGGACCTACGAGCAGTACTTC. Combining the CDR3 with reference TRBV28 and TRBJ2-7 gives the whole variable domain DVKVTQSSRYLVKRTGEKVFLECVQDMDHENMFWYRQDPGLGLRLIYFSYDVKMKEKGDIPEGYSVSREKKERFSLILESASTNQTSMYLCASSPTGTYEQYFGPGTRLTVT.